The entry that follows covers one T cell receptor beta chain sequence. Its target is not known. The data derive from a study of fetal regulatory T cell absence and autoimmunity. Background on the study: Exocrine pancreas autoimmunity occurred in IPEX patients lacking clinical diabetes.

Germline V CDR1 and CDR2: ENHRY, SYGVKD. This CDR3 is built from 14 residues. V lost 2 bases and J lost 0, with 5 bases in between. General study results and limits: Some top pancreas TCR clones were over 80-fold enriched versus cord blood. Broadly similar TRB gene family usage was seen in pancreas and cord blood.

The method was immunoSEQ multiplex PCR; TCRdb's version includes in-frame clones alone and lacks a portion of them. The data show approximately 94,000 clones, roughly 70% seen once. The TCR was taken from a male donor with IPEX syndrome. The sequenced sample was pancreas tissue. The genes are TRBV10-3 and TRBJ2-1; TRBD2 might be the D (5 bases). The CDR3 spells CAISERGSYNEQFF. The CDR3 DNA is TGTGCCATCAGTGAGCGGGGCTCCTACAATGAGCAGTTCTTC.